A selection of T cell receptor beta chains follows, all from one sample in a study of cytotoxic CD8 clonotypes in ibrutinib-treated CLL. Here immunoSEQ multiplex PCR was the method, and the copy in TCRdb shows in-frame clones only, minus some. The profile shows more than 200,000 clones, around 70% of them singletons. The starting material was PBMCs, obtained after 24 months of ibrutinib treatment. These receptor sequences come from a human donor with chronic lymphocytic leukemia. CDR3s include the opening cysteine and the closing phenylalanine or tryptophan. The size of a clone is reported for some rows only, either as once, few or many, or as a class for expanded clones.

CDR3 protein: CSVDLMMDQYF
J gene: TRBJ2-5
clone size: NA
V gene: TRBV29-1

CDR3 protein: CSVDRQGYGYTF
J gene: TRBJ1-2
clone size: NA
V gene: TRBV29-1

CDR3 protein: CAIRYRDSNTEAFF
J gene: TRBJ1-1
clone size: NA
V gene: TRBV10-3

CDR3 protein: CASSIAGGSYNEQFF
J gene: TRBJ2-1
clone size: NA
V gene: TRBV6-6

CDR3 protein: CASSSNGRGETQYF
J gene: TRBJ2-5
clone size: NA
V gene: TRBV11-2

CDR3 protein: CASSAEVFSGANVLTF
J gene: TRBJ2-6
clone size: NA
V gene: TRBV4-2

CDR3 protein: CASSLTGNTEAFF
J gene: TRBJ1-1
clone size: many
V gene: TRBV5-1

CDR3 protein: CASSFQGFGANVLTF
J gene: TRBJ2-6
clone size: NA
V gene: TRBV7-9

CDR3 protein: CASSSWDIGKLTF
J gene: TRBJ1-2
clone size: NA
V gene: TRBV25-1

CDR3 protein: CASSLGQIYEQYF
J gene: TRBJ2-7
clone size: NA
V gene: TRBV7-6

CDR3 protein: CASSYRGGSTQYF
J gene: TRBJ2-5
clone size: once
V gene: TRBV6-6

CDR3 protein: CASSPQTGYEQYF
J gene: TRBJ2-7
clone size: NA
V gene: TRBV11-3

CDR3 protein: CASSLSSGGREQYF
J gene: TRBJ2-7
clone size: NA
V gene: TRBV5-1

CDR3 protein: CAISETRDSHKEF
J gene: TRBJ2-7
clone size: NA
V gene: TRBV10-3

CDR3 protein: CASSDVPGGIDEQYF
J gene: TRBJ2-7
clone size: NA
V gene: TRBV2

CDR3 protein: CSVDPAGGWNEQFF
J gene: TRBJ2-1
clone size: NA
V gene: TRBV29-1

CDR3 protein: CASSLVPSGLAGGNEQFF
J gene: TRBJ2-1
clone size: NA
V gene: TRBV5-1

CDR3 protein: CASSLQTESQPQHF
J gene: TRBJ1-5
clone size: NA
V gene: TRBV27

CDR3 protein: CASSMGPSSYEQYF
J gene: TRBJ2-7
clone size: NA
V gene: TRBV19

CDR3 protein: CASSLPGDEQYF
J gene: TRBJ2-7
clone size: NA
V gene: TRBV11-2

CDR3 protein: CASTARIEEKLFF
J gene: TRBJ1-4
clone size: once
V gene: TRBV28

CDR3 protein: CASSLGQGTNTEAFF
J gene: TRBJ1-1
clone size: NA
V gene: TRBV27

CDR3 protein: CASSPPIGGTEAFF
J gene: TRBJ1-1
clone size: NA
V gene: TRBV18

CDR3 protein: CASSPTEKETQYF
J gene: TRBJ2-5
clone size: NA
V gene: TRBV7-9

CDR3 protein: CASRSGGGETQYF
J gene: TRBJ2-5
clone size: NA
V gene: TRBV28

CDR3 protein: CASSGRAGGPKYEQYF
J gene: TRBJ2-7
clone size: NA
V gene: TRBV28

CDR3 protein: CASSLFWGPTGANVLTF
J gene: TRBJ2-6
clone size: NA
V gene: TRBV5-1

CDR3 protein: CASSLTATNEKLFF
J gene: TRBJ1-4
clone size: NA
V gene: TRBV18

CDR3 protein: CASSQGSRDYEQYF
J gene: TRBJ2-7
clone size: NA
V gene: TRBV18

CDR3 protein: CASSEPATSVYTDTQYF
J gene: TRBJ2-3
clone size: NA
V gene: TRBV6-1

CDR3 protein: CASSLTGTASSYEQYF
J gene: TRBJ2-7
clone size: NA
V gene: TRBV14

CDR3 protein: CASSPYRDRVRDQYF
J gene: TRBJ2-5
clone size: few
V gene: TRBV19

CDR3 protein: CASSLQGEETQYF
J gene: TRBJ2-5
clone size: NA
V gene: TRBV5-4

CDR3 protein: CASSRGMNTEAFF
J gene: TRBJ1-1
clone size: few
V gene: TRBV7-2

CDR3 protein: CSVEGRMNTEAFF
J gene: TRBJ1-1
clone size: NA
V gene: TRBV29-1

CDR3 protein: CASSLGVNRGNEKLFF
J gene: TRBJ1-4
clone size: NA
V gene: TRBV5-4

CDR3 protein: CATQAGEKLFF
J gene: TRBJ1-4
clone size: once
V gene: TRBV25-1

CDR3 protein: CASSPGQGDDQPQHF
J gene: TRBJ1-5
clone size: NA
V gene: TRBV18

CDR3 protein: CASSPRLADLSGANVLTF
J gene: TRBJ2-6
clone size: NA
V gene: TRBV9

CDR3 protein: CASSLGAGLVDGYTF
J gene: TRBJ1-2
clone size: NA
V gene: TRBV7-9

CDR3 protein: CAITGGYEQYF
J gene: TRBJ2-7
clone size: NA
V gene: TRBV28

CDR3 protein: CASSQEEGAVGTGELFF
J gene: TRBJ2-2
clone size: NA
V gene: TRBV4-3

CDR3 protein: CASSLRKLEQYF
J gene: TRBJ2-7
clone size: NA
V gene: TRBV28

CDR3 protein: CAISESTGGGLNNEQFF
J gene: TRBJ2-1
clone size: NA
V gene: TRBV10-3

CDR3 protein: CASSVSGEQPQHF
J gene: TRBJ1-5
clone size: NA
V gene: TRBV19

CDR3 protein: CASSLGPLAGGKYNEQFF
J gene: TRBJ2-1
clone size: NA
V gene: TRBV7-6

CDR3 protein: CASSSGPYWETQYF
J gene: TRBJ2-5
clone size: NA
V gene: TRBV5-5

CDR3 protein: CASSPGVTVGTYEQYF
J gene: TRBJ2-7
clone size: few
V gene: TRBV5-4

CDR3 protein: CASSSSPGQGGLGIETQYF
J gene: TRBJ2-5
clone size: NA
V gene: TRBV7-6

CDR3 protein: CASSEYEDSYGYTF
J gene: TRBJ1-2
clone size: few
V gene: TRBV25-1

CDR3 protein: CASIKGGTGPTGELFF
J gene: TRBJ2-2
clone size: NA
V gene: TRBV28

CDR3 protein: CASSLGQDGNQPQHF
J gene: TRBJ1-5
clone size: few
V gene: TRBV5-4

CDR3 protein: CASSLAGQAGETQYF
J gene: TRBJ2-5
clone size: NA
V gene: TRBV28

CDR3 protein: CASSLVGDRYNEQFF
J gene: TRBJ2-1
clone size: NA
V gene: TRBV7-8

CDR3 protein: CASSPGQGEYEQYF
J gene: TRBJ2-7
clone size: NA
V gene: TRBV5-1